A single sample is the source of the 24 T cell receptor beta chains below, sequenced in a study of blood T cell repertoires in COVID-19. The protocol was immunoSEQ multiplex PCR, while the TCRdb copy is restricted to in-frame clones and leaves out a portion. The data show a few hundred thousand clones, under 90% seen once. Sequencing was carried out using peripheral blood. Source of these receptors: a woman aged 18 to 35 with acute or convalescent COVID-19.

The genes are TRBV15 and TRBJ1-5; 9 bases line up with TRBD1. V gave up 3 bases and J gave up 4 bases; unmatched junction bases: 4. The CDR3 length is 15 residues. The germline gives CDR1 LNHNV, CDR2 YYDKDF (reference sequence). DNA for the CDR3: TGTGCCACCAGCAGGTCGGGACAGGGAAATCAGCCCCAGCATTTT. Translating gives CATSRSGQGNQPQHF.

This chain links TRBV19 with TRBJ2-7; tentative D call: TRBD2 (6 bases). This CDR3 contains 17 residues. CDR1 and CDR2 from the germline V gene are LNHDA and SQIVND (reference sequence). The ends were cut back, 6 bases at V and 0 bases at J, with 21 bases in the middle. The CDR3 loop reads CASSPKPFSGSSYEQYF. The CDR3 region has the DNA TGTGCCAGTAGCCCCAAACCGTTTTCCGGGAGCTCCTACGAGCAGTACTTC.

This clone has just one count. This chain links TRBV3-1 (or the pseudogene TRBV3-2) with TRBJ2-5, with 7 bases identical to TRBD1. The CDR3 spans 13 residues. Germline-derived CDR1 and CDR2 are LGHDT and YNNKEL (reference sequence). V was pared by 4 bases and J by 8 bases, with 7 bases of the junction left unmatched. The CDR3 DNA reads as TGTGCCAGCAGCCGGGACAGAGTCTTCACCCAGTACTTC. It translates to CASSRDRVFTQYF.

The genes are TRBV14 and TRBJ2-3, with 15 bases identical to TRBD2. V shed 4 bases and J 2 bases; nucleotides not matched to a gene: 7. From germline, CDR1 is SGHDN and CDR2 FVKESK. The length of the CDR3 is 18 residues. Here the CDR3 DNA reads TGTGCCAGCAGCCCCGGACTAGCGGGAGGGCTGTACACAGATACGCAGTATTTT. Its translation is CASSPGLAGGLYTDTQYF.

V and J are TRBV2 and TRBJ1-2; TRBD1 aligns across 9 bases. After removal of 6 bases from V and 2 bases from J, the junction contained 4 bases not matched to a gene. The CDR3 contains 14 residues. CDR1 is SNHLY and CDR2 is FYNNEI in the germline V gene. In DNA, the CDR3 is TGTGCCAGCAGCGACAGGGGGGGGAACTATGGCTACACCTTC. Translating it yields CASSDRGGNYGYTF.

The chain couples TRBV6-5 to TRBJ2-5, with no clear D. Germline V gene lookup returns CDR1 MNHEY and CDR2 SVGAGI. CDR3 size: 16 residues. Trimming left V 0 bases short and J 2 bases short, with 13 bases between. In DNA, the CDR3 is TGTGCCAGCAGTTACTCGAGGTCCGGTAGGCAAGAGACCCAGTACTTC. Translation: CASSYSRSGRQETQYF.

J is TRBJ1-2 and V is TRBV6-5; no clear D. Germline values: CDR1 MNHEY, CDR2 SVGAGI. The CDR3 is 15 amino acids. With 4 bases removed from V and 0 bases from J, the gap between germline ends came to 12 bases. The CDR3 protein is CASSSPPTANYGYTF. The DNA for the CDR3 is TGTGCCAGCAGTTCACCCCCCACAGCTAACTATGGCTACACCTTC.

The chain joins TRBV14 to TRBJ2-7; tentatively, D is TRBD2 (6 bases). This CDR3 has 15 amino acids. Germline V CDR1 and CDR2: SGHDN, FVKESK. V was cut by 4 bases and J by 4 bases, with 17 bases left in between. The CDR3 bases are TGTGCCAGCAGCCTCCTTTCTCCAGGGAGGTACGAGCAGTACTTC. Translated: CASSLLSPGRYEQYF.

The rearrangement joins TRBV3-1 (or the pseudogene TRBV3-2) to TRBJ1-1; D is uncertain. The CDR3 runs 16 residues. Germline-derived CDR1 and CDR2 are LGHDT and YNNKEL (reference sequence). The V end was cut by 8 bases, the J end by 3 bases, with 22 bases between. The CDR3 spells CASPVALGLEDTEAFF. As DNA, the CDR3 is TGTGCCAGCCCTGTGGCCCTAGGGTTGGAGGACACTGAAGCTTTCTTT.

This clone was recorded a few times. This rearrangement joins TRBV13 to TRBJ2-1; D unclear. The germline V gene has CDR1 PRHDT and CDR2 FYEKMQ (reference sequence). CDR3 size: 14 residues. The V end lost 3 bases, the J end lost 4 bases, and 10 bases lay between the germline ends. The CDR3 DNA is TGTGCCAGCAGCTTGACATCTGCTTACAATGAGCAGTTCTTC. Residues: CASSLTSAYNEQFF. Full variable domain (rest looked up from reference TRBV13 and TRBJ2-1): AAGVIQSPRHLIKEKRETATLKCYPIPRHDTVYWYQQGPGQDPQFLISFYEKMQSDKGSIPDRFSAQQFSDYHSELNMSSLELGDSALYFCASSLTSAYNEQFFGPGTRLTVL.

V is TRBV19 and J is TRBJ2-2; 11 positions match TRBD1. Trimming took 9 bases from V and 3 from J; bases not matched to a gene: 15. Per the germline V gene, CDR1 is LNHDA and CDR2 is SQIVND (reference sequence). The CDR3 loop spans 18 amino acids. The CDR3, as DNA: TGTGCCAGACGATCCCTGGGGACAGGGGGTACGGACACCGGGGAGCTGTTTTTT. Amino acids: CARRSLGTGGTDTGELFF.

This rearrangement joins TRBV19 to TRBJ1-2; D may be TRBD1 (6 bases). The CDR3 has 13 amino acids. Per germline, CDR1 LNHDA and CDR2 SQIVND (reference sequence). The V gene lost 4 bases and the J gene lost 4 bases, with 10 bases spanning the gap. The DNA for the CDR3 is TGTGCCAGTAGTAGGCCAGGGGTCTATGGCTACACCTTC. This sequence encodes CASSRPGVYGYTF.

The chain has TRBV3-1 (or the pseudogene TRBV3-2) and TRBJ1-5; maybe TRBD1 (5 bases). The CDR3 covers 13 residues. V was cut by 0 bases and J by 8 bases, with 8 bases left in between. CDR1 and CDR2 (germline): LGHDT, YNNKEL (reference sequence). The CDR3 DNA reads as TGTGCCAGCAGCCAAGAAGCGGGGGAGCCCCAGCATTTT. Encoded protein: CASSQEAGEPQHF.

The chain employs TRBV9 and TRBJ2-1; D may be TRBD2 (6 bases). Trimming shortened V by 0 bases and J by 9 bases, and 16 bases separated the two germline ends. The V gene's germline CDR1 is SGDLS and CDR2 YYNGEE. CDR3 length: 15 residues. The CDR3 DNA reads TGTGCCAGCAGCGTAGTGGACGGGAGTGGAGGTGAGCAGTTCTTC. Protein: CASSVVDGSGGEQFF.

The rearrangement links TRBV27 to TRBJ2-2; 10 bases fit TRBD2. The junction had 7 bases not matched to a gene; V was cut back by 5 bases and J by 4 bases. The CDR3 is made up of 16 amino acids. Germline values: CDR1 MNHEY, CDR2 SMNVEV (reference sequence). The CDR3: CASSMKREGGTGELFF. The CDR3 DNA follows: TGTGCCAGCAGTATGAAGCGGGAGGGGGGCACCGGGGAGCTGTTTTTT.

The chain uses TRBV6-5 and TRBJ2-7, with 7 bases lining up with TRBD1. This CDR3 has 14 amino acids. CDR1 and CDR2 (germline): MNHEY, SVGAGI. Unmatched junction bases numbered 15, after V lost 6 bases and J lost 10 bases. In DNA form, the CDR3 reads TGTGCCAGCAGAGCCAAAGGACAGGTCCTTTCCCAGTACTTC. Protein: CASRAKGQVLSQYF.

Written as DNA, the CDR3 is TGTGCCAGCAGTCCCCCTCAAGGCGGGTCCCCTACCTACGAGCAGTACTTC. It encodes CASSPPQGGSPTYEQYF. V gene TRBV6-6 combines with J gene TRBJ2-7; tentatively, D is TRBD2 (5 bases). CDR1 and CDR2 (germline): MNHNY, SVGAGI (reference sequence). V was cut by 5 bases and J by 2 bases, with 22 bases left in between. This CDR3 spans 17 amino acids.

The chain uses TRBV28 and TRBJ2-1, with TRBD2 identical over 11 bases. The CDR3 contains 16 residues. V gave up 1 base and J gave up 5 bases; unmatched junction bases: 4. The germline CDR1 and CDR2 sequences are MDHEN and SYDVKM. CDR3 protein: CASSLLGTSGNNEQFF. DNA for the CDR3: TGTGCCAGCAGTTTATTAGGGACTAGCGGAAACAATGAGCAGTTCTTC.

V and J are TRBV10-1 and TRBJ1-1, with a tentative D call TRBD1 (5 bases). Trimming pared 3 bases from V and 3 bases from J, leaving 11 bases between. CDR1 and CDR2 (germline): WNHNN, SYGVQD (reference sequence). The CDR3 is made up of 14 amino acids. In DNA form, the CDR3 reads TGCGCCAGCAGTGAAGGCAGGGTGGACACTGAAGCTTTCTTT. This encodes CASSEGRVDTEAFF.

DNA of the CDR3: TGTGCCAGCAGCAAAAAAAGGGAGGTTGGGGAAAAACTGTTTTTT. It is translated as CASSKKREVGEKLFF. The gene calls are TRBV21-1 and TRBJ1-4. TRBV21-1 is a documented pseudogene. The CDR3 consists of 15 residues.

The genes are TRBV5-1 and TRBJ2-7, with a tentative D call TRBD1 (5 bases). The V gene lost 4 bases and the J gene lost 0 bases, with 17 bases spanning the gap. The CDR3 has 16 amino acids. CDR1 SGHRS and CDR2 YFSETQ come from the germline V gene. CDR3 residues: CASSPQGTEYSYEQYF. In DNA form, the CDR3 reads TGCGCCAGCAGCCCCCAGGGTACAGAGTACTCCTACGAGCAGTACTTC. The full variable domain, in which reference TRBV5-1 and TRBJ2-7 provide the parts outside the CDR3, is KAGVTQTPRYLIKTRGQQVTLSCSPISGHRSVSWYQQTPGQGLQFLFEYFSETQRNKGNFPGRFSGRQFSNSRSEMNVSTLELGDSALYLCASSPQGTEYSYEQYFGPGTRLTVT.

As regards this clone: The junction departs from germline at one end; a sequencing error may be responsible. The J gene is TRBJ1-1, the V gene TRBV14; D perhaps matches TRBD1 (5 bases). Germline CDR1 is SGHDN and CDR2 is FVKESK. The CDR3 is 15 amino acids. CDR3 region: CASSPDLGGNAEAFF. DNA for the CDR3: TGTGCCAGCAGCCCGGACTTGGGGGGGAACGCTGAAGCTTTCTTT.

The chain is built from TRBV6-5 and TRBJ2-1, with 9 bases aligning to TRBD2. The CDR3 is 16 amino acids. V was pared by 3 bases and J by 7 bases, with 10 bases of the junction left unmatched. The V gene's germline CDR1 is MNHEY and CDR2 SVGAGI. The CDR3 DNA reads TGTGCCAGCAGTTATTTACCTAGCGGGAATCTAAATGAGCAGTTCTTC. Protein product: CASSYLPSGNLNEQFF.

This chain uses TRBV28 with TRBJ2-7; 7 bases align to TRBD1. This CDR3 region has 14 residues. J gave up 6 bases and V 5 bases, and 10 bases lay outside the gene matches. Per the germline V gene, CDR1 is MDHEN and CDR2 is SYDVKM. The CDR3 DNA reads as TGTGCCAGCAGTCTGAACAGGGGCCCTGGCGAGCAGTACTTC. This codes for CASSLNRGPGEQYF.